The rows below give T cell receptor beta chains drawn from one sample of a study of blood T cell repertoires in COVID-19. TCRdb's copy holds only in-frame clones and misses some; the assay was immunoSEQ multiplex PCR. The table records 140,000 or so clones, approximately 88% of them present only once. Input material: peripheral blood. Every receptor here comes from a man aged 55 to 70 with active or convalescent COVID-19. The CDR3 runs from the conserved cysteine through the conserved F or W.

v_call	j_call	cdr3_aa
TRBV9	TRBJ2-7	CASSVGGRGDRGPYEQYF
TRBV2	TRBJ2-7	CASSEGVQGTSSYEQYF
TRBV7-9	TRBJ1-5	CASSPGQGGNQPQHF
TRBV5-1	TRBJ2-7	CASSLGPIPYEQYF
TRBV29-1	TRBJ2-3	CSVKRGTASTDTQYF
TRBV12-3/TRBV12-4	TRBJ1-1	CASSWDRTTEAFF
TRBV5-4	TRBJ2-2	CASSLMLAGGTGELFF
TRBV9	TRBJ2-2	CASSDLTGELFF
TRBV21-1	TRBJ1-1	CASWGQPATEAFF
TRBV9	TRBJ1-4	CASSVDGQREKLFF
TRBV27	TRBJ1-1	CASSLWAGQGITEAFF
TRBV27	TRBJ1-2	CASSRQATRKSGYTF
TRBV5-6	TRBJ2-7	CASSWGKSGTGEYF
TRBV25-1	TRBJ1-5	CASSETGFNQPQHF
TRBV2	TRBJ1-4	CASNGGQALFF
TRBV5-1	TRBJ1-2	CASSLGPEDYGYTF
TRBV18	TRBJ2-7	CASSPTGSRGYEQYF
TRBV27	TRBJ2-3	CASSLSKGVFATDTQYF
TRBV5-1	TRBJ1-4	CASSSRDRGEKLFF
TRBV30	TRBJ2-3	CAWSVLGRSDTQYF
TRBV11-2	TRBJ1-1	CASSPGGRGLNTEAFF
TRBV19	TRBJ2-1	CASSSGGRLINEQFF
TRBV27	TRBJ2-3	CASSSGTSTDTQYF
TRBV7-2	TRBJ1-2	CASSPSGDGGYTF
TRBV5-1	TRBJ2-1	CASSLSDGEQFF
TRBV24-1	TRBJ2-2	CATSEPSGGTGELFF
TRBV10-3	TRBJ2-5	CAISESTSSGSRETQYF
TRBV19	TRBJ2-1	CASDAGNSGHNEQFF
TRBV5-1	TRBJ2-7	CASSSGPTDTYEQYF
TRBV28	TRBJ2-7	CASSPRRVEQYF
TRBV28	TRBJ2-3	CASSSDQGWTDTQYF
TRBV6-6	TRBJ1-5	CASNNPGYGNQPQHF
TRBV6-1	TRBJ2-1	CASSGTGYNEQFF
TRBV5-1	TRBJ1-1	CASRSKQGVMNTEAFF
TRBV3-1/TRBV3-2	TRBJ1-6	CASSHGTDSQNSPLHF
TRBV5-4	TRBJ1-1	CASSLAGDSARGAFF